The source of this T cell receptor (beta chain) is a study of identical twins. Study-level results: Possibly, invariant MAIT and iNKT cells partly confounded zero-insertion analyses. Instead of following the same donors, the conclusions were based on cross-sectional statistical analysis.

Germline V CDR1 and CDR2: KGHSH, LQKENI. The CDR3 is 12 amino acids. The V end was cut by 0 bases, the J end by 7 bases, with 7 bases between. TCRdb redid the calling of the 5' RACE reads with MiXCR, one entry per CDR3 protein. The table records roughly 720,000 distinct CDR3 sequences, 15% to 20% of them present only once. This clonotype was picked up one time. Its antigen is still unknown. These data are also associated with another study on T cells expressing NK-cell markers. Turning to that study: Specificity for HCMV among expanded NKG2C+ T cell clones was not established.

The J gene is TRBJ2-7, the V gene TRBV18; unclear D gene. The TCR comes from a woman aged 18-30 years in good health. The material sequenced was PBMCs. CDR3 DNA sequence: TGTGCCAGCTCACCACCTAGCAGGGAGCAGTACTTC. Residues: CASSPPSREQYF.